A single T cell receptor beta chain is shown here with its context. The antigen remains unidentified. Measured with immunoSEQ multiplex PCR; TCRdb has only the in-frame clones, and not every one. This table holds around 130,000 clones, approximately 91% found once. This sample stems from a study of T cell responses to AZD1222 COVID-19 vaccine. Trimming shortened V by 7 bases and J by 5 bases, and 15 bases separated the two germline ends. Germline V gives CDR1 SEHNR, CDR2 FQNEAQ (reference sequence). This CDR3 comprises 14 residues. The study's findings and limits: Just a handful of AZD1222 recipients tested seropositive at baseline. Clonal diversity was possibly underestimated; the donors were predominantly white British and more often female. Reportedly, nearly half the spike-specific TCRs target unmutated variant regions. Spike as a whole was targeted by vaccine-associated CD4 TCRs, dominant at 160-218 and 743-854.

The sequence came from an adult who received the AZD1222 COVID-19 vaccine. The sample was peripheral blood, taken 28 days after the second AZD1222 dose. This rearrangement joins TRBV7-9 to TRBJ2-1; D remains unclear. In DNA form, the CDR3 reads TGTGCCAGCATCCCCCGAACGGATAACAATGAGCAGTTCTTC. It specifies CASIPRTDNNEQFF.